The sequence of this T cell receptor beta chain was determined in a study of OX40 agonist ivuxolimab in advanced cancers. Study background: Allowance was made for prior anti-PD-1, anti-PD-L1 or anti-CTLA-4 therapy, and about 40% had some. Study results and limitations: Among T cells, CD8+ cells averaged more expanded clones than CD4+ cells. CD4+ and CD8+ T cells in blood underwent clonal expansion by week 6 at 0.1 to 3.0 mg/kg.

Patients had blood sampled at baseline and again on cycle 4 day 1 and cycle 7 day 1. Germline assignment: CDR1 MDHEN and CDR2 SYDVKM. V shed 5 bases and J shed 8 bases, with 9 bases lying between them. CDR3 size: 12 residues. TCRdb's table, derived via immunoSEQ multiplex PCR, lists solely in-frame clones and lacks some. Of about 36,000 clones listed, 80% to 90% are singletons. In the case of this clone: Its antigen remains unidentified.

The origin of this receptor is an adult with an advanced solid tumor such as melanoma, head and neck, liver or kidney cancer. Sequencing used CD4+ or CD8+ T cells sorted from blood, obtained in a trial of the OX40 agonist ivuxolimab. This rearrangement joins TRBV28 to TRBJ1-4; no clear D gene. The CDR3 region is CASSGPQEKLFF. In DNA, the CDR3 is TGTGCCAGCAGTGGACCTCAGGAAAAACTGTTTTTT. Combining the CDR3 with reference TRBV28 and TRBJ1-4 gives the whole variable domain DVKVTQSSRYLVKRTGEKVFLECVQDMDHENMFWYRQDPGLGLRLIYFSYDVKMKEKGDIPEGYSVSREKKERFSLILESASTNQTSMYLCASSGPQEKLFFGSGTQLSVL.